This T cell receptor (beta chain) was recovered during a study of cytomegalovirus exposure and HLA in healthy donors. Study observations and caveats: Associated with cytomegalovirus, according to the listing, were 164 TCR beta chains.

A note on this clone: Antigen unknown.

PCR was performed using 60 Vbeta and 13 Jbeta primers. Source study methods: Around 11 million of roughly 81 million unique TCR beta chains were shared, per a later count. Sequencing used immunoSEQ multiplex PCR; TCRdb keeps in-frame clones, though not all of them. D and trimming come from the DNA, and the V and J calls and clone size come from that table. The table records 90,000 to 140,000 clones, over 12% of them present only once. Germline values: CDR1 SEHNR, CDR2 FQNEAQ (reference sequence). The CDR3 is 14 residues long. V lost 5 bases and J 5 bases, leaving 15 bases between the germline ends. The sample consisted of PBMCs. The genes are TRBV7-9 and TRBJ2-5; weak D call: TRBD2 (5 bases). The source of this sequence is a female donor in good health and CMV-seronegative. The CDR3 here is CASSPTGLLETQYF. CDR3 nucleotide sequence: TGTGCCAGCAGCCCAACGGGGTTGCTGGAGACCCAGTACTTC. Drawing the rest from reference TRBV7-9 and TRBJ2-5, the complete variable domain is DTGVSQNPRHKITKRGQNVTFRCDPISEHNRLYWYRQTLGQGPEFLTYFQNEAQLEKSRLLSDRFSAERPKGSFSTLEIQRTEQGDSAMYLCASSPTGLLETQYFGPGTRLLVL.